This T cell receptor (beta chain) appears in the sequencing data of a study of regulatory T cells in long-lasting Graves disease. Time point described: newly diagnosed GD, antithyroid drugs for less than 3 months. The TCR library was made from RNA extracted from PBMCs. HTBI primers from iRepertoire and Arm-PCR of CDR3 regions yielded the TCR beta libraries. Each CDR3 protein is one row after TCRdb ran MiXCR on the multiplex PCR reads. Among hundreds of thousands of distinct CDR3 sequences, 15% were seen once, and the ten largest hold about 24%. V lost 10 bases, J lost 12 bases, and 16 bases lay in between. Germline CDR1 and CDR2: MNHEY and SMNVEV (reference sequence). The CDR3 has 11 residues. In regard to this clonotype: The target antigen is unknown.

Study-wide results and caveats: TRBV28, TRBJ1-2 and TRBJ2-5 were segments that persistent disease favored.

This receptor was identified in a female donor with Graves disease. Material: peripheral blood mononuclear cells (PBMCs), obtained at new diagnosis, from a patient treated with antithyroid drugs. The chain is built from TRBV27 and TRBJ2-4, with D possibly matching TRBD1 (6 bases). In nucleotides, the CDR3 is TGTGCCACCGCGACAGGCGCCGGTCAGTACTTC. Its protein is CATATGAGQYF.